This T cell receptor (beta chain) was documented in a study of cytomegalovirus exposure and HLA in healthy donors. Whole-study context: A later analysis reported the roughly 120 validation repertoires used the same platform as the roughly 700 first-cohort repertoires.

Notes on the study in general: Three CMV-associated chains proved CMV antigen-specific in vitro. The study designated 160 or so TCR beta chains cytomegalovirus-associated.

CDR1 and CDR2 (germline): LNHDA, SQIVND (reference sequence). V lost 4 bases to trimming and J lost 2 bases; unmatched junction nucleotides: 3. This CDR3 is built from 16 residues. A remark on this clone: Its specificity is unknown.

Profiling relied on immunoSEQ multiplex PCR, and the TCRdb table lists in-frame clones only, not all of them. The sample has fewer than 100,000 clones, approximately 93% seen once. The source material was PBMCs. This rearrangement joins TRBV19 to TRBJ2-1, with 12 positions matching TRBD2. This TCR derives from a woman in her late teens or twenties in good health and CMV-seronegative. The CDR3 here is CASSRGLAGTYNEQFF. Here the CDR3 DNA reads TGTGCCAGTAGTAGGGGACTAGCGGGTACCTACAATGAGCAGTTCTTC. Using reference TRBV19 and TRBJ2-1 for the parts outside the CDR3, the full variable domain is DGGITQSPKYLFRKEGQNVTLSCEQNLNHDAMYWYRQDPGQGLRLIYYSQIVNDFQKGDIAEGYSVSREKKESFPLTVTSAQKNPTAFYLCASSRGLAGTYNEQFFGPGTRLTVL.